One TCR beta chain is described in this entry. Its specificity is unknown. The sample belongs to a study of glioma-infiltrating T cells. In the study overall: Target coverage was roughly 4- to 11-fold for roughly 1 million blood T cells.

Study results and caveats: Patients with low tissue-blood divergence carried a signature set of shared blood CDR3 motifs. Tissue-blood divergence was below expectation in non-neoplastic patients, above in gliomas.

The iRepertoire nested amplicon-rescue multiplex PCR amplified TCR alpha and beta CDR3s from RNA. One-step reverse transcription and amplification started from approximately 100-400 ng of tissue mRNA or PBMC total RNA. One entry per CDR3 protein, called by TCRdb with MiXCR from the multiplex PCR reads. The table shows about 400,000 distinct CDR3 sequences, with 35% to 45% occurring only once. The sample was glioma tissue, nonneoplastic brain tissue, or PBMCs (not recorded which). This clonotype was sampled from a human donor with low-grade glioma or glioblastoma, undergoing nonglioma brain surgery, or in good health (not recorded which).

The CDR3 DNA reads TGTGCCAGCAGCGTAGGGTATGGCTACACCTTC. It translates to CASSVGYGYTF. This chain links TRBV2 with TRBJ1-2; D gene ambiguous. V dropped 6 bases and J dropped 5 bases, with 7 bases sitting between them. The germline CDR1 and CDR2 sequences are SNHLY and FYNNEI. The CDR3 length is 11 residues.